This entry lists 18 T cell receptor beta chains sequenced from one sample in a study of blood T cell repertoires in COVID-19. Sequencing was performed with immunoSEQ multiplex PCR; in TCRdb, only in-frame clones are kept and a portion is missing. Here the sample spans 130,000 to 150,000 clones, just under 90% being singletons. Sequencing was carried out using peripheral blood. These receptors were taken from a woman between 40 and 50 years old with acute or convalescent COVID-19.

The chain recombines TRBV7-3 with TRBJ2-5, with TRBD2 matching over 8 bases. The germline gives CDR1 SGHTA, CDR2 FQGTGA. The ends lost 1 base at V and 0 bases at J; junction bases unmatched: 7. This CDR3 spans 17 amino acids. CDR3 region: CASSLNAGRVNQETQYF. The CDR3 coding sequence is TGTGCCAGCAGCTTAAACGCCGGGAGGGTTAACCAAGAGACCCAGTACTTC. The full variable domain, completed using reference TRBV7-3 and TRBJ2-5, is GAGVSQTPSNKVTEKGKYVELRCDPISGHTALYWYRQSLGQGPEFLIYFQGTGAADDSGLPNDRFFAVRPEGSVSTLKIQRTERGDSAVYLCASSLNAGRVNQETQYFGPGTRLLVL.

The chain recombines TRBV7-2 with TRBJ1-1; possibly TRBD1 for D (5 bases). Trimming pared 4 bases from V and 7 bases from J, leaving 13 bases between. This CDR3 has 13 residues. Germline V CDR1 and CDR2: SGHTA, FQGNSA. The CDR3 nucleotides read TGTGCCAGCAGCTGGCAGGGTAAGGGTGAAGCTTTCTTT. Protein sequence: CASSWQGKGEAFF.

The V call is TRBV27, the J call TRBJ1-1, with a possible D match to TRBD1 (5 bases). The germline CDR1 and CDR2 sequences are MNHEY and SMNVEV (reference sequence). Trimming stripped 2 bases from V and 2 bases from J, with 9 bases between. The CDR3 is 14 residues long. The CDR3 DNA is TGTGCCAGCAGTTTAGGCGACAGTAACACTGAAGCTTTCTTT. Amino acids: CASSLGDSNTEAFF.

The J gene is TRBJ2-2, the V gene TRBV7-3; D might be TRBD1 (6 bases). This CDR3 contains 15 residues. The V and J ends lost 6 bases and 5 bases respectively, with 16 bases between them. Germline V gene data show CDR1 as SGHTA and CDR2 as FQGTGA. In DNA form, the CDR3 reads TGTGCCAGCAGACGCGACAGGCGTGAAACCGGGGAGCTGTTTTTT. This translates into CASRRDRRETGELFF. The variable domain in full, completed from reference TRBV7-3 and TRBJ2-2, reads GAGVSQTPSNKVTEKGKYVELRCDPISGHTALYWYRQSLGQGPEFLIYFQGTGAADDSGLPNDRFFAVRPEGSVSTLKIQRTERGDSAVYLCASRRDRRETGELFFGEGSRLTVL.

This chain connects TRBV4-1 to TRBJ1-1, with D unresolved. Trimming pared 1 base from V and 3 bases from J, leaving 15 bases between. This CDR3 spans 16 amino acids. Germline V lookup: CDR1 MGHRA, CDR2 YSYEKL. CDR3 region: CASSQVRSGVDTEAFF. The CDR3 region has the DNA TGCGCCAGCAGCCAAGTGAGGTCCGGGGTGGACACTGAAGCTTTCTTT.

This clone was observed once. The chain couples TRBV9 to TRBJ1-2; D remains unclear. The V gene lost 3 bases and the J gene lost 8 bases, with 20 bases spanning the gap. CDR3 length: 15 residues. CDR1 SGDLS and CDR2 YYNGEE come from the germline V gene. Here the CDR3 reads CASSAPGSWVEGYTF. CDR3 DNA sequence: TGTGCCAGCAGCGCCCCCGGGAGCTGGGTTGAGGGCTACACCTTC.

This chain uses TRBV2 with TRBJ2-3; D is ambiguous. From germline, CDR1 is SNHLY and CDR2 FYNNEI. V was trimmed by 8 bases and J by 0 bases, leaving 12 bases between them. This CDR3 comprises 14 residues. CDR3 sequence reads: CASPARLSTDTQYF. The CDR3 coding sequence is TGTGCCAGCCCCGCTAGGCTTAGCACAGATACGCAGTATTTT.

This chain connects TRBV7-2 to TRBJ1-5, with 11 bases that match TRBD1. Per germline, CDR1 SGHTA and CDR2 FQGNSA. Trimming removed 1 base from V and 6 bases from J; junction bases left unmatched: 2. The CDR3 spans 15 residues. The CDR3 DNA reads as TGTGCCAGCAGCTTAGGGACAGGGGGCGGTCAGCCCCAGCATTTT. Residues: CASSLGTGGGQPQHF.

The V call is TRBV5-8, the J call TRBJ1-2, with TRBD1 as a possible D gene (6 bases). Germline V gene lookup returns CDR1 SGHTS and CDR2 YDEGEE. Trimming left V 3 bases short and J 8 bases short, with 14 bases between. CDR3 length equals 13 residues. The CDR3 loop reads CASSSNFRGGYTF. CDR3 sequence (DNA): TGTGCCAGCAGCTCGAATTTCAGGGGCGGCTACACCTTC. The whole variable domain, filled in from reference TRBV5-8 and TRBJ1-2, reads EAGVTQSPTHLIKTRGQQATLRCSPISGHTSVYWYQQALGLGLQFLLWYDEGEERNRGNFPPRFSGRQFPNYSSELNVNALELEDSALYLCASSSNFRGGYTFGSGTRLTVV.

The V call is TRBV7-2, the J call TRBJ1-4, with TRBD1 as a possible D gene (6 bases). This CDR3 has 16 residues. Per the germline V gene, CDR1 is SGHTA and CDR2 is FQGNSA. V was clipped by 5 bases and J by 3 bases, with 16 bases between them. The CDR3 reads CASSPEGGLANEKLFF. The CDR3 DNA sequence: TGTGCCAGCAGCCCCGAGGGGGGGCTAGCTAATGAAAAACTGTTTTTT.

The chain carries TRBV28 and TRBJ1-1; tentative D call: TRBD1 (6 bases). Germline V lookup: CDR1 MDHEN, CDR2 SYDVKM. This CDR3 contains 14 residues. Trimming stripped 6 bases from V and 6 bases from J, with 17 bases between. CDR3 loop: CASRDSPNRAEAFF. CDR3 in DNA: TGTGCCAGCAGGGACAGTCCAAATCGGGCTGAAGCTTTCTTT.

J is TRBJ2-1 and V is TRBV29-1, with D tentatively TRBD2 (5 bases). Per the germline V gene, CDR1 is SQVTM and CDR2 is ANQGSEA. The germline V and J ends were trimmed by 3 bases and 1 base, with 7 bases remaining between them. The CDR3 length is 13 residues. CDR3 nucleotide sequence: TGCAGCGTTGAGCGGGTATCCTACAATGAGCAGTTCTTC. This translates into CSVERVSYNEQFF.

The J gene is TRBJ2-1, the V gene TRBV5-1; perhaps TRBD2 as D (5 bases). This CDR3 contains 14 residues. V gave up 6 bases and J gave up 7 bases, with 17 bases separating them. Germline V gene sequence: CDR1 SGHRS, CDR2 YFSETQ. CDR3 bases: TGCGCCAGCACCATTGGTGGAGGTCAGAATGAGCAGTTCTTC. Translated: CASTIGGGQNEQFF.

This chain joins TRBV6-4 and TRBJ2-1; the match to TRBD2 covers 8 bases. CDR3 length equals 15 residues. The germline V gene has CDR1 MRHNA and CDR2 SNTAGT. Unmatched junction bases numbered 1, after V lost 3 bases and J lost 0 bases. CDR3 protein: CASSESGSSYNEQFF. Here the CDR3 DNA reads TGTGCCAGCAGTGAGAGCGGGAGCTCCTACAATGAGCAGTTCTTC.

The rearrangement joins TRBV19 to TRBJ1-5; no firm D call. Germline CDR1 reads LNHDA; CDR2 reads SQIVND (reference sequence). This CDR3 comprises 15 residues. V lost 2 bases and J 0 bases, leaving 8 bases between the germline ends. The CDR3 DNA sequence: TGTGCCAGTAGTATACAGCGATATAGCAATCAGCCCCAGCATTTT. Its protein product is CASSIQRYSNQPQHF.

The rearrangement uses TRBV4-2 and TRBJ2-1; a possible D gene is TRBD1 (6 bases). In germline, CDR1 is LGHNA, CDR2 YNFKEQ. This CDR3 comprises 17 residues. The germline V and J ends were trimmed by 2 bases and 4 bases, with 18 bases remaining between them. The CDR3 DNA sequence: TGTGCCAGCAGCCAATTAGGGGACACCTTTTTTTACAATGAGCAGTTCTTC. Residues: CASSQLGDTFFYNEQFF.

The genes are TRBV27 and TRBJ1-2; TRBD1 aligns across 11 bases. The CDR3 has 16 amino acids. V lost 5 bases, J lost 4 bases, and 9 bases stayed unmatched. The germline CDR1 and CDR2 sequences are MNHEY and SMNVEV (reference sequence). CDR3 loop: CASSTSRDRGIYGYTF. Here the CDR3 DNA reads TGTGCCAGCAGTACGTCCCGGGACAGGGGGATCTATGGCTACACCTTC.

This clone was seen only once. This chain connects TRBV28 to TRBJ2-3; the match to TRBD2 covers 9 bases. CDR1 and CDR2 (germline): MDHEN, SYDVKM. The CDR3 contains 19 residues. V lost 1 base to trimming and J lost 0 bases; unmatched junction nucleotides: 11. The CDR3 protein is CASSLFGRGGSSSTDTQYF. CDR3 DNA sequence: TGTGCCAGCAGTTTATTCGGGCGGGGGGGATCTTCTAGCACAGATACGCAGTATTTT. The full variable domain, in which reference TRBV28 and TRBJ2-3 provide the parts outside the CDR3, is DVKVTQSSRYLVKRTGEKVFLECVQDMDHENMFWYRQDPGLGLRLIYFSYDVKMKEKGDIPEGYSVSREKKERFSLILESASTNQTSMYLCASSLFGRGGSSSTDTQYFGPGTRLTVL.